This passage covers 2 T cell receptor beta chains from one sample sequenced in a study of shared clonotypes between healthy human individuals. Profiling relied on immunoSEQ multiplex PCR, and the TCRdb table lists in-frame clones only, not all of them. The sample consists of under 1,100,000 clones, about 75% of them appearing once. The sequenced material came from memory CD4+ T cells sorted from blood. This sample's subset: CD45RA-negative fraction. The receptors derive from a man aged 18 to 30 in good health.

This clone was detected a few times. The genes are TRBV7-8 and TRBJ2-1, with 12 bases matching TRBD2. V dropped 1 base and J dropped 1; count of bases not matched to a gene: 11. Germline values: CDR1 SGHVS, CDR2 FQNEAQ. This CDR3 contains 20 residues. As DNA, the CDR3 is TGTGCCAGCAGCTTAGTTCCTAGCGGGAGGGGTTTTAGATCCTACAATGAGCAGTTCTTC. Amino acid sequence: CASSLVPSGRGFRSYNEQFF.

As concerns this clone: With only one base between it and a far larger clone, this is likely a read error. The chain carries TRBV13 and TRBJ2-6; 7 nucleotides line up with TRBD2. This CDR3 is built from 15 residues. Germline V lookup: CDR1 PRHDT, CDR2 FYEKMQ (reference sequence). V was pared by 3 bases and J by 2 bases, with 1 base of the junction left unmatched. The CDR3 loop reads CASSLGGAGANVLTF. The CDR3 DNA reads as TGTGCCAGCAGCTTGGGGGGGGCTGGGGCCAACGTCCTGACTTTC.